Presented here are 20 T cell receptor beta chains from one specimen sequenced in a study of blood T cell repertoires in COVID-19. TCRdb keeps only in-frame clones here, not all; method: immunoSEQ multiplex PCR. The sample lists roughly 370,000 clones, around nine tenths occurring once. Source material: PBMCs or T cells enriched from blood (not recorded which). The receptors originated from a woman aged 45-59 years who had recovered from COVID-19.

The chain carries TRBV27 and TRBJ1-6, with a possible D match to TRBD1 (5 bases). V lost 7 bases, J lost 5 bases, and 18 bases lay in between. Germline CDR1 MNHEY, CDR2 SMNVEV (reference sequence). This CDR3 has 16 residues. The CDR3 sequence is CASTQRTGVNNSPLHF. CDR3 sequence (DNA): TGTGCCAGCACCCAAAGGACGGGGGTGAATAATTCACCCCTCCACTTT.

The chain links TRBV5-1 to TRBJ2-5; 9 positions agree with TRBD1. The CDR3 has 16 residues. CDR1 is SGHRS and CDR2 is YFSETQ in the germline V gene. The V gene end was trimmed by 5 bases and the J gene end by 5 bases; junction bases not matched to a gene: 13. The CDR3: CASSLIGGQGFETQYF. The CDR3 bases are TGCGCCAGCAGTTTAATAGGGGGACAGGGTTTTGAGACCCAGTACTTC.

This chain connects TRBV7-2 to TRBJ2-1; D may be TRBD1 (8 bases). Germline-derived CDR1 and CDR2 are SGHTA and FQGNSA. This CDR3 contains 13 residues. The V and J ends lost 6 bases and 7 bases respectively, with 13 bases between them. The CDR3 coding sequence is TGTGCCAGCAGACCACAGGGGGGGAATGAGCAGTTCTTC. Its translation is CASRPQGGNEQFF.

The chain carries TRBV7-9 and TRBJ2-5, with a possible D match to TRBD2 (6 bases). Germline lookup yields CDR1 SEHNR and CDR2 FQNEAQ (reference sequence). The length of the CDR3 is 15 residues. V lost 0 bases and J 5 bases, leaving 13 bases between the germline ends. The DNA for the CDR3 is TGTGCCAGCAGCTTAGCGGTGGTTGGGGGGGAGACCCAGTACTTC. Translation gives CASSLAVVGGETQYF. The full variable domain, its missing parts supplied by reference TRBV7-9 and TRBJ2-5, is DTGVSQNPRHKITKRGQNVTFRCDPISEHNRLYWYRQTLGQGPEFLTYFQNEAQLEKSRLLSDRFSAERPKGSFSTLEIQRTEQGDSAMYLCASSLAVVGGETQYFGPGTRLLVL.

This clone was picked up one time. The gene calls are TRBV24-1 and TRBJ2-2; weak D call: TRBD1 (5 bases). CDR1 is KGHDR and CDR2 is SFDVKD in the germline V gene. This CDR3 spans 16 amino acids. V was shortened by 5 bases and J by 3 bases, with 15 bases between the two germline ends. The CDR3 reads CATSGPQGAHTGELFF. The DNA for the CDR3 is TGTGCCACCAGTGGTCCCCAGGGCGCCCACACCGGGGAGCTGTTTTTT.

This sequence joins TRBV4-3 and TRBJ1-5; D gene uncertain. CDR1 and CDR2 from the germline V gene are LGHNA and YSLEER. V dropped 1 base and J dropped 6 bases, with 7 bases sitting between them. The CDR3 has 13 amino acids. In DNA, the CDR3 is TGCGCCAGCAGCCAAGGTCCCCGTCAGCCCCAGCATTTT. Protein product: CASSQGPRQPQHF.

The V gene is TRBV6-6, the J gene TRBJ1-6; perhaps TRBD1 as D (5 bases). The CDR3 length is 14 residues. The V end lost 6 bases, the J end lost 9 bases, and 15 bases lay between the germline ends. CDR1 MNHNY and CDR2 SVGAGI come from the germline V gene (reference sequence). For the CDR3, the DNA is TGTGCCAGCAGGAACACGGGGGTTGGTTCACCCCTCCACTTT. This sequence encodes CASRNTGVGSPLHF.

V gene TRBV28 combines with J gene TRBJ2-1, with D possibly being TRBD2 (7 bases). Germline V gives CDR1 MDHEN, CDR2 SYDVKM. The CDR3 is made up of 14 amino acids. V lost 7 bases and J 10 bases, leaving 20 bases between the germline ends. CDR3 protein: CASNPGGGGREQFF. CDR3 nucleotides: TGTGCCAGCAACCCCGGAGGGGGGGGAAGGGAGCAGTTCTTC.

This sequence joins TRBV2 and TRBJ1-2; TRBD1 agrees at 10 bases. Germline lookup yields CDR1 SNHLY and CDR2 FYNNEI. CDR3 length: 13 residues. V was pared by 5 bases and J by 10 bases, with 7 bases of the junction left unmatched. DNA for the CDR3: TGTGCCAGCAGTAGAGACAGGGGGCCTTACTACACCTTC. This codes for CASSRDRGPYYTF.

V usage is TRBV6-5 and J usage is TRBJ1-2; weak D call: TRBD1 (5 bases). V gave up 2 bases and J gave up 4 bases, with 8 bases separating them. Germline V CDR1 and CDR2: MNHEY, SVGAGI. The CDR3 consists of 13 residues. CDR3 region: CASSYGASYGYTF. In DNA form, the CDR3 reads TGTGCCAGCAGTTACGGGGCATCCTATGGCTACACCTTC.

V is TRBV3-1 (or the pseudogene TRBV3-2) and J is TRBJ2-3, with 10 bases aligning to TRBD1. V trimming: 4 bases; J trimming: 6 bases; junction bases outside the gene matches: 7. This CDR3 spans 15 amino acids. CDR1 is LGHDT and CDR2 is YNNKEL in the germline V gene (reference sequence). CDR3 coding DNA: TGTGCCAGCAGCCTTCAGACAGGGGGCGCCGATACGCAGTATTTT. Protein product: CASSLQTGGADTQYF.

J is TRBJ1-1 and V is TRBV27, with D possibly TRBD1 on 5 matching bases. V lost 6 bases to trimming and J lost 4 bases, with 15 bases between them. The germline gives CDR1 MNHEY, CDR2 SMNVEV (reference sequence). CDR3 length equals 14 residues. The DNA for the CDR3 is TGTGCCAGCAGGCAATTCGGGGGGGGCACTGAAGCTTTCTTT. Its protein product is CASRQFGGGTEAFF.

The J gene is TRBJ1-2, the V gene TRBV4-3, with D unclear. Trimming shortened V by 0 bases and J by 6 bases, and 11 bases separated the two germline ends. Germline CDR1 and CDR2: LGHNA and YSLEER. The CDR3 extends over 14 amino acids. The CDR3 sequence: CASSQDPGFHGYTF. The CDR3 region has the DNA TGCGCCAGCAGCCAAGATCCGGGATTTCATGGCTACACCTTC.

The genes are TRBV5-8 and TRBJ2-7; D might be TRBD2 (5 bases). Germline V gene lookup returns CDR1 SGHTS and CDR2 YDEGEE. The CDR3 covers 14 residues. Trimming cost V 4 bases and J 2 bases, with 13 bases left between them. CDR3 loop: CASSGKLATYEQYF. In DNA, the CDR3 is TGTGCCAGCAGCGGAAAGCTAGCAACCTACGAGCAGTACTTC.

Note on this clone: The sample holds other DNA sequences that translate to the same CDR3. The CDR3 sequence: CASSPATGYGYTF. DNA for the CDR3: TGTGCCAGCAGTCCGGCAACAGGGTATGGCTACACCTTC. The chain uses TRBV7-3 and TRBJ1-2; D may be TRBD1 (6 bases). V lost 6 bases and J lost 5, with 13 bases in between. This CDR3 contains 13 residues. Germline V CDR1 and CDR2: SGHTA, FQGTGA.

The V call is TRBV7-9, the J call TRBJ2-6; D is unclear. In germline, CDR1 is SEHNR, CDR2 FQNEAQ (reference sequence). This CDR3 region has 15 residues. Trimming left V 3 bases short and J 0 bases short, with 6 bases between. DNA of the CDR3: TGTGCCAGCAGCTTCCCAGGCTCTGGGGCCAACGTCCTGACTTTC. This encodes CASSFPGSGANVLTF.

The chain combines TRBV20-1 with TRBJ1-2, with D possibly TRBD1 on 5 matching bases. V dropped 1 base and J dropped 11 bases, with 11 bases sitting between them. Germline-derived CDR1 and CDR2 are DFQATT and SNEGSKA (reference sequence). This CDR3 spans 11 amino acids. CDR3 DNA: TGCAGTGCTAGAGTTCCAGGGCGTTACACCTTC. This translates into CSARVPGRYTF.

The gene calls are TRBV6-2 or TRBV6-3 and TRBJ2-1; TRBD1 matches 12 bases. The CDR3 extends over 13 amino acids. Germline loops: CDR1 MNHEY, CDR2 SVGEGT. J gave up 14 bases and V 2 bases, and 4 bases lay outside the gene matches. CDR3 DNA sequence: TGTGCCAGCAGTTACCCCGGGACAGGGGGCGAGTTCTTC. Its protein is CASSYPGTGGEFF.

The chain has TRBV28 and TRBJ2-5; a weak D match, TRBD2 (7 bases). CDR3 length equals 13 residues. Germline values: CDR1 MDHEN, CDR2 SYDVKM. V lost 3 bases to trimming and J lost 7 bases, with 12 bases between them. This CDR3 reads CASSLSGGGTQYF. DNA of the CDR3: TGTGCCAGCAGTTTGTCGGGGGGCGGGACCCAGTACTTC.

This clone has only a few counts. A junction end diverges from the germline sequence, so it may reflect a read error. The chain joins TRBV13 to TRBJ1-1, with D uncertain. Looked up from germline, CDR1 is PRHDT and CDR2 is FYEKMQ (reference sequence). This CDR3 spans 13 amino acids. CDR3 DNA: TGTGCCAGCAGATTAGACGGTGGCACTGAAGCTTTCTTT. Translation: CASRLDGGTEAFF.